This TCR beta chain was documented in a study of blood T cell repertoires in COVID-19. Source study methods: Scientists estimated how many nucleated cells there were by amplifying reference gene primers. The protocol was immunoSEQ multiplex PCR, while the TCRdb copy is restricted to in-frame clones and leaves out a portion. The V and J calls and clone size were taken over from that table, and D and trimming were inferred from the DNA. The top ten clones hold under 4.5% of a sample with 150,000 to 200,000 clones, around four fifths of them seen once. In assigning cohorts, the study relied on participant-reported clinical history. Sequences were obtained from PBMCs or T cells enriched from blood (not recorded which). This clonotype originated in a woman aged 45-65 years who had recovered from COVID-19.

DNA for the CDR3: TGTGCCAGCAGCTCAACAGGGGGCGCCTATAGCAATCAGCCCCAGCATTTT. This sequence encodes CASSSTGGAYSNQPQHF. This chain links TRBV7-2 with TRBJ1-5, with 9 positions matching TRBD1. V lost 4 bases and J lost 0; bases outside the gene matches: 7. Germline V gene sequence: CDR1 SGHTA, CDR2 FQGNSA. The length of the CDR3 is 17 residues.